This entry describes one T cell receptor (beta chain). Germline loops: CDR1 SGHTA, CDR2 FQGNSA. The CDR3 length is 15 residues. The sample originates from a study of monozygotic twins with inflammatory bowel disease. Following a re-call of the 5' RACE reads, TCRdb has one entry per CDR3 protein and lacks DNA. This sample contains around 450,000 distinct CDR3 sequences. The source is a human donor with ulcerative colitis or Crohn's disease, or a healthy co-twin of an affected twin (not recorded which). Material for sequencing was blood. This chain links TRBV7-2 with TRBJ1-4. This CDR3 is CASSSNTGANEKLFF.